Listed below are T cell receptor beta chains from one sample, sequenced in a study of blood T cell repertoires in COVID-19. TCRdb's copy holds only in-frame clones and misses some; the assay was immunoSEQ multiplex PCR. This table has 150,000 to 200,000 clones, approximately 86% appearing once. The sample consisted of peripheral blood. All receptors derive from a man aged 45-65 years with active or convalescent COVID-19. Both conserved end residues are part of each CDR3. The D gene is left open where the match is weak. Where a row states a size, it is once, few, many or the class of an expanded clone; other rows omit it.

-	TRBJ1-3	14	TRBV7-2	-	TGTGCCAGCAGCTTATTCTCAGGGGTTGACACCATATATTTT	CASSLFSGVDTIYF
-	TRBJ1-1	13	TRBV30	-	TGTGCCTGGGCCAGATTCATGAACACTGAAGCTTTCTTT	CAWARFMNTEAFF
-	TRBJ2-7	13	TRBV29-1	TRBD1	TGCAGCGTCCGGACAGGGGGCTCCCTCGAGCAGTACTTC	CSVRTGGSLEQYF
-	TRBJ1-2	13	TRBV7-2	-	TGTGCCAGCAGCTCAACAGGGATTGGTGGCTACACCTTC	CASSSTGIGGYTF
-	TRBJ1-1	15	TRBV19	TRBD1	TGTGCCAGTAGTAACAGGGGGCTTTTGAACACTGAAGCTTTCTTT	CASSNRGLLNTEAFF
-	TRBJ2-5	15	TRBV11-3	-	TGTGCCAGCAGCTTAGGGCAGGGGCTGTGGGAGACCCAGTACTTC	CASSLGQGLWETQYF
-	TRBJ2-5	14	TRBV6-2/TRBV6-3	-	TGTGCCAGCAGTTTAATGGGAGGAGTCGAGACCCAGTACTTC	CASSLMGGVETQYF
-	TRBJ2-5	13	TRBV11-1	-	TGTGCCAGCAGCTCGTCACCGGGGGAGACCCAGTACTTC	CASSSSPGETQYF
-	TRBJ1-4	14	TRBV30	TRBD1	TGTGCCTGGAGTATGGGACAGGGGAGTGAAAAACTGTTTTTT	CAWSMGQGSEKLFF
-	TRBJ2-1	16	TRBV10-3	TRBD2	TGTGCCATCAGCGGCGAGACTAGCTTCTCCTACAATGAGCAGTTCTTC	CAISGETSFSYNEQFF
-	TRBJ1-1	14	TRBV3-1/TRBV3-2	-	TGTGCCAGCAGCCAATTGGACAGTTTGACTGAAGCTTTCTTT	CASSQLDSLTEAFF
-	TRBJ1-2	14	TRBV3-1/TRBV3-2	-	TGTGCCAGCAGCCATCACGGGGAAAACTATGGCTACACCTTC	CASSHHGENYGYTF
once	TRBJ1-4	15	TRBV11-2	TRBD1	TGTGCCAGCAGCTTAGGGACAGGGGCTGGGGGTGGACTGTTTTTT	CASSLGTGAGGGLFF
-	TRBJ1-1	11	TRBV20-1	-	TGCAGTCCCAGGGATAACAGTGAAGCTTTCTTT	CSPRDNSEAFF
-	TRBJ1-2	14	TRBV10-3	TRBD1	TGTGCCATCAGTGATCAGGGGGCCGACTATGGCTACACCTTC	CAISDQGADYGYTF
-	TRBJ2-5	11	TRBV30	TRBD1	TGTGCCTGGGGACAGGGAATGGTCCAGTACTTC	CAWGQGMVQYF
few	TRBJ2-5	15	TRBV7-7	TRBD2	TGTGCCAGCAGCTTAGCTTTGGGGAGGGGAGAGACCCAGTACTTC	CASSLALGRGETQYF
-	TRBJ2-2	14	TRBV3-1/TRBV3-2	-	TGTGCCAGCAGTCCAACTAGAAACACCGGGGAGCTGTTTTTT	CASSPTRNTGELFF
-	TRBJ1-2	13	TRBV14	-	TGTGCCAGCAGCCAAGAGCTATTTATGGGCTACACCTTC	CASSQELFMGYTF
once	TRBJ1-6	13	TRBV5-1	-	TGCGCCAGCAGCCAAGGACAGCAATCACCCCTCCACTTT	CASSQGQQSPLHF
-	TRBJ2-7	12	TRBV12-3/TRBV12-4	-	TGTGCCAGCAGTTTTAGCCGGTACGAGCAGTACTTC	CASSFSRYEQYF
-	TRBJ1-4	15	TRBV29-1	TRBD1	TGCAGCGTTATTGCCGGGACAGGAAGAAATGAAAAACTGTTTTTT	CSVIAGTGRNEKLFF
-	TRBJ1-6	13	TRBV3-1/TRBV3-2	-	TGTGCCACCGGTACGGGGAGGAATTCACCCCTCCACTTT	CATGTGRNSPLHF
-	TRBJ1-5	17	TRBV18	-	TGTGCCAGCTCACCAACACAACGGGTGGACACTCCTCAGCCCCAGCATTTT	CASSPTQRVDTPQPQHF
-	TRBJ1-1	11	TRBV30	-	TGTGCCTGGGGAAGGGGGACTGAAGCTTTCTTT	CAWGRGTEAFF
-	TRBJ2-3	16	TRBV10-3	-	TGTGCCATGGGGGAAGGGGGTTTTTCTAGCACAGATACGCAGTATTTT	CAMGEGGFSSTDTQYF
-	TRBJ1-2	15	TRBV6-1	TRBD1	TGTGCCAGCAGTGAACGACAGGGGACGAACTATGGCTACACCTTC	CASSERQGTNYGYTF
once	TRBJ1-5	15	TRBV18	TRBD1	TGTGCCAGCTCACCTGGACAGGGCCTCAATCAGCCCCAGCATTTT	CASSPGQGLNQPQHF
-	TRBJ2-1	12	TRBV5-6	-	TGTGCCAGCAGCTTGGCCCTAAATGAGCAGTTCTTC	CASSLALNEQFF
-	TRBJ2-7	15	TRBV5-1	TRBD1	TGCGCCAGCAGCTGGGGTGGGACAGGGCAGTACGAGCAGTACTTC	CASSWGGTGQYEQYF
-	TRBJ2-5	16	TRBV2	TRBD2	TGTGCCAGCAGTGACCGGACTAGCGGGAGTTTAGAGACCCAGTACTTC	CASSDRTSGSLETQYF
-	TRBJ2-3	17	TRBV7-3	-	TGTGCCAGCAGCTTAGAGCCCAGCGGAACTAGCACAGATACGCAGTATTTT	CASSLEPSGTSTDTQYF
-	TRBJ1-2	12	TRBV12-3/TRBV12-4	-	TGTGCCAGCAGTTTCGGGGGTGATGGCTACACCTTC	CASSFGGDGYTF
-	TRBJ1-6	15	TRBV6-5	-	TGTGCCAGCAGTTACAGGGGGGAGGGAAATTCACCCCTCCACTTT	CASSYRGEGNSPLHF
-	TRBJ1-3	15	TRBV7-9	-	TGTGCCAGCAGCTTAACGGGGGGTACTGGAAACACCATATATTTT	CASSLTGGTGNTIYF
few	TRBJ1-1	13	TRBV2	-	TGTGCCAGCATTAGTGTGCAGGGCAATGAAGCTTTCTTT	CASISVQGNEAFF
-	TRBJ1-2	13	TRBV5-1	-	TGCGCCAGCAGCTCCAGGGGTAACTATGGCTACACCTTC	CASSSRGNYGYTF
-	TRBJ2-5	15	TRBV28	TRBD2	TGTGCCAGCAGTGCTAGCGGGAACTACCAAGAGACCCAGTACTTC	CASSASGNYQETQYF
-	TRBJ2-1	15	TRBV2	TRBD2	TGTGCCAGCAGTGAATTTGGGCGGGAGCTTAGTGAGCAGTTCTTC	CASSEFGRELSEQFF
once	TRBJ2-2	15	TRBV21-1	-	TGTGCCAGCAGCTCCGGGGAGGGGGTCGCCGGGGAGCTGTTTTTT	CASSSGEGVAGELFF
-	TRBJ1-2	14	TRBV10-3	TRBD1	TGTGCCATCAGTGACCAGACAGGGGGCCATGGCTACACCTTC	CAISDQTGGHGYTF
-	TRBJ1-6	17	TRBV5-6	-	TGTGCCAGCAGCCAGGGGACACCGACCTCCTATAATTCACCCCTCCACTTT	CASSQGTPTSYNSPLHF
-	TRBJ2-7	10	TRBV20-1	-	TGCAGTGCTAGAGGTTCAGAGCAGTACTTC	CSARGSEQYF
many	TRBJ1-4	17	TRBV5-4	-	TGTGCCAGCAGCCACGGTCCTCAGGGGCGGGTCGAAGAAAAACTGTTTTTT	CASSHGPQGRVEEKLFF